The 11 T cell receptor beta chains given below trace back to one sample, sequenced in a study of CXCR3-negative and CXCR3-positive naive CD8 T cells. Libraries were UMI-labeled 5' RACE TRB cDNA. From its re-call of the 5' RACE reads, TCRdb lists each CDR3 protein once, without DNA. The table gives over 100,000 distinct CDR3 sequences; the top ten clones make up approximately 0.51% of it. The sample was naive CXCR3- CD8+ T cells from blood. As to subset: CD45RO-CCR7+CD27+CD95- naive CD8+ T cells lacking CXCR3 (TNR3-). The receptors were gathered from a human donor in good health. Some clones in this sample may be carry-over from other donors' samples.

The chain is built from TRBV12-3 or TRBV12-4 and TRBJ2-7. The CDR3 is 12 amino acids. This CDR3 is CASSWGSYEQYF.

The CDR3 sequence: CASSLQWNSGTEAFF. The chain combines TRBV5-6 with TRBJ1-1; TCRdb picks TRBD1, but there is no DNA to check that call. The CDR3 totals 15 residues. Germline V gives CDR1 SGHDT, CDR2 YYEEEE.

J is TRBJ2-5 and V is TRBV7-6; the D gene TCRdb calls, TRBD1, cannot be checked with no DNA. The CDR3 has 15 amino acids. Germline V gene sequence: CDR1 SGHVS, CDR2 FNYEAQ. The CDR3 reads CASSLLTGGGETQYF.

The V gene is TRBV27, the J gene TRBJ2-7; absent DNA, TCRdb's TRBD2 call cannot be checked. CDR1 and CDR2 (germline): MNHEY, SMNVEV (reference sequence). This CDR3 region has 14 residues. The CDR3 sequence: CASRGGTSAYEQYF.

The chain employs TRBV7-6 and TRBJ2-1; TCRdb picks TRBD2, but there is no DNA to check that call. CDR3 length equals 14 residues. CDR1 and CDR2 from the germline V gene are SGHVS and FNYEAQ. CDR3 in amino acids: CASSLEGLIDEQFF.

The chain couples TRBV5-5 to TRBJ2-7; the TCRdb D gene call, TRBD2, has no DNA to confirm it. Germline V gives CDR1 SGHKS, CDR2 YYEKEE (reference sequence). CDR3 length: 14 amino acids. CDR3 in amino acids: CASSFGTSSYEQYF.

The J gene is TRBJ1-5, the V gene TRBV28; TCRdb indicates TRBD1, and absent DNA this call remains unverified. The germline CDR1 and CDR2 sequences are MDHEN and SYDVKM. The CDR3 spans 15 residues. The CDR3 region is CASSRTGLGNQPQHF.

The CDR3 region is CASSFGTGNEQYF. V and J are TRBV28 and TRBJ2-7; TCRdb outputs TRBD1, but without DNA this stays unchecked. This CDR3 comprises 13 residues. The germline V gene has CDR1 MDHEN and CDR2 SYDVKM.

This chain links TRBV29-1 with TRBJ1-2. There are 12 residues in the CDR3. CDR1 SQVTM and CDR2 ANQGSEA come from the germline V gene. The CDR3 loop reads CSVVEVNYGYTF.

The chain uses TRBV4-3 and TRBJ1-5; TCRdb returns TRBD1, unconfirmable since there is no DNA. Germline CDR1 and CDR2: LGHNA and YSLEER. The CDR3 extends over 16 amino acids. This CDR3 is CASSQDKTGPHQPQHF.

V is TRBV12-3 or TRBV12-4 and J is TRBJ2-3; TCRdb designates TRBD1, a call that cannot be tested without DNA. CDR3 size: 14 residues. The chain's CDR3 is CASSTRWAPDTQYF.